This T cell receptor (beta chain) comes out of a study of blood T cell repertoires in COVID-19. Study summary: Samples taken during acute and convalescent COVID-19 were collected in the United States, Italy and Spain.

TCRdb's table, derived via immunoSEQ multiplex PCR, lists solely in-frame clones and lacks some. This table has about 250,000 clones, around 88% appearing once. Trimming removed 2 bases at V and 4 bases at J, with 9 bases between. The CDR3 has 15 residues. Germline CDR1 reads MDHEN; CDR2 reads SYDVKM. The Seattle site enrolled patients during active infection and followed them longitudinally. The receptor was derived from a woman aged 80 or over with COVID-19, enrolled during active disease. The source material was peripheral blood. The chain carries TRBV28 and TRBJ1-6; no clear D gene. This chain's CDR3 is CASSLPSGYNSPLHF. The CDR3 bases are TGTGCCAGCAGTTTACCCTCGGGTTATAATTCACCCCTCCACTTT.